A selection of T cell receptor beta chains follows, all from one sample in a study of lymphopenia after photon versus proton radiotherapy. Assay: immunoSEQ multiplex PCR; the TCRdb copy retains only in-frame clones and omits some. Of 75,000 to 95,000 clones listed, about four fifths are singletons. The material was peripheral blood, obtained from a patient treated with proton-based radiotherapy. All receptors derive from a man aged 60 to 75 with pancreatic cancer. CDR3s include the opening cysteine and the closing phenylalanine or tryptophan. A D gene is named only where the DNA matches it firmly. Clone size, where shown, is once, few, many, or a class for clones that have expanded.

>NA|NA|TRBV6-5|TRBJ1-1
TGTGCCAGCAGGAGTACAGGGTTCACTGAAGCTTTCTTT
CASRSTGFTEAFF
>NA|once|TRBV7-9|TRBJ2-7
TGTGCCAGCAGCTCACCGTACGACTCCTACGAGCAGTACTTC
CASSSPYDSYEQYF
>TRBD2|once|TRBV27|TRBJ2-2
TGTGCCAGCAGTTTTCTTCCGGGACTAGCGGGAGGGATAAACACCGGGGAGCTGTTTTTT
CASSFLPGLAGGINTGELFF
>NA|NA|TRBV27|TRBJ2-1
TGTGCCAGCAGTTTATCCCGGAACAGGAATCGCGAGCAGTTCTTC
CASSLSRNRNREQFF
>TRBD2|NA|TRBV6-4|TRBJ2-5
TGTGCCAGCAGTGATGCCGGGACTAGCGGAAGACAAGAGACCCAGTACTTC
CASSDAGTSGRQETQYF
>NA|NA|TRBV18|TRBJ2-2
TGTGCCAGCTCACCACTGACTCACGGCACCGGGGAGCTGTTTTTT
CASSPLTHGTGELFF
>NA|NA|TRBV5-1|TRBJ2-2
TGCGCCAGCAGCTTGGGTGGAAGGGTGGACACCGGGGAGCTGTTTTTT
CASSLGGRVDTGELFF
>NA|NA|TRBV19|TRBJ1-2
TGTGCCAGTAGTATCGAACAGCCTCCCTATGGCTACACCTTC
CASSIEQPPYGYTF
>NA|NA|TRBV28|TRBJ1-5
TGTGCCAGCAGTTCCGGCAATCAGCCCCAGCATTTT
CASSSGNQPQHF
>NA|once|TRBV27|TRBJ2-7
TGTGCCAGCAGTCAAACCAGGGGTCACCACTACGAGCAGTACTTC
CASSQTRGHHYEQYF
>NA|NA|TRBV11-2|TRBJ2-6
TGTGCCAGCAGTCTACCTGGGGCCAACGTCCTGACTTTC
CASSLPGANVLTF
>TRBD2|few|TRBV10-3|TRBJ2-7
TGTGCCATCAGTGAAAGTACTAGCGGTCTCACTAGGGGCTACGAGCAGTACTTC
CAISESTSGLTRGYEQYF
>NA|NA|TRBV7-2|TRBJ1-5
TGTGCCAGCAGCGCCGCTATCGTCCTCAATCAGCCCCAGCATTTT
CASSAAIVLNQPQHF
>NA|NA|TRBV29-1|TRBJ1-2
TGCAGCGTTGATGTGGAGGGACACGGCTACACCTTC
CSVDVEGHGYTF
>NA|NA|TRBV7-9|TRBJ1-2
TGTGCCAGCAGCTTACTGCAAGGGAGTCTAGGCTACACCTTC
CASSLLQGSLGYTF
>NA|NA|TRBV5-4|TRBJ2-7
TGTGCCAGCAGCTGGGCCCCCGGCGGCTACGAGCAGTACTTC
CASSWAPGGYEQYF
>NA|NA|TRBV20-1|TRBJ2-7
TGCAGTGCTAGTGTACTGAACGAGCAGTACTTC
CSASVLNEQYF
>NA|NA|TRBV11-3|TRBJ1-1
TGTGCCAGCAGCCCACAGGGTGGATTCCCTGAAGCTTTCTTT
CASSPQGGFPEAFF
>NA|few|TRBV14|TRBJ1-2
TGTGCCAGCAGCCAAGATAACAGGGCCTATGGGAGCTACACCTTC
CASSQDNRAYGSYTF
>NA|NA|TRBV14|TRBJ2-7
TGTGCCAGCAGCAACTTCCTCTCCACTAGTCCTTATACGTACGAGCAGTACTTC
CASSNFLSTSPYTYEQYF
>NA|NA|TRBV5-1|TRBJ2-7
TGCGCCAGCAGCTTGGTGGCAGGGCCTCCCTACGAGCAGTACTTC
CASSLVAGPPYEQYF
>NA|medium-sized|TRBV2|TRBJ1-2
TGTGCCAGCAGGGCCTCCCAGGGACTCGGATGGGGCTACACCTTC
CASRASQGLGWGYTF
>TRBD2|NA|TRBV28|TRBJ2-2
TGTGCCAGCAGTTTGGCGGGAGTGAACACCGGGGAGCTGTTTTTT
CASSLAGVNTGELFF
>TRBD2|NA|TRBV29-1|TRBJ2-7
TGCAGCGTTGTTGGACAGCGGGAGGGCCGGGAGCAGTACTTC
CSVVGQREGREQYF
>NA|NA|TRBV29-1|TRBJ2-4
TGCAGCGTGTCGTGGGCCAAAAACATTCAGTACTTC
CSVSWAKNIQYF
>NA|NA|TRBV18|TRBJ2-1
TGTGCCAGCTCACCCGAGTGGGGAACCTACAATGAGCAGTTCTTC
CASSPEWGTYNEQFF
>NA|NA|TRBV28|TRBJ1-5
TGTGCCAGCAGTTTCGAGTCGAAGGGTGTGGGCCAGCCCCAGCATTTT
CASSFESKGVGQPQHF
>TRBD2|once|TRBV7-9|TRBJ2-1
TGTGCCAGCAGCCTGACTAGCGGGAGGGCTAATGAGCAGTTCTTC
CASSLTSGRANEQFF
>NA|NA|TRBV5-5|TRBJ2-7
TGTGCCAGCAGCACCGGACGGGTGGGCTACGAGCAGTACTTC
CASSTGRVGYEQYF
>TRBD2|few|TRBV15|TRBJ2-2
TGTGCCACCAGCACCCCCCGCTGGGGGGGTAACACCGGGGAGCTGTTTTTT
CATSTPRWGGNTGELFF
>NA|few|TRBV28|TRBJ1-2
TGTGCCAGCAGTTTATGGCCCACAGAAAACTATGGCTACACCTTC
CASSLWPTENYGYTF
>NA|NA|TRBV7-9|TRBJ1-1
TGTGCCAGCAGCCGAGATGGGACGGGAGGAGAAGCTTTCTTT
CASSRDGTGGEAFF
>NA|NA|TRBV6-5|TRBJ2-7
TGTGCCAGCAGTAGACAGGTCAACTCCTACGAGCAGTACTTC
CASSRQVNSYEQYF
>TRBD2|once|TRBV19|TRBJ2-7
TGTGCCAGTAGTCCCTCGGGGGGGACGGGCGAGCAGTACTTC
CASSPSGGTGEQYF
>NA|many|TRBV5-1|TRBJ1-5
TGCGCCAGCAGCTTGGATGGGACCTCCAATCAGCCCCAGCATTTT
CASSLDGTSNQPQHF
>TRBD2|few|TRBV10-2|TRBJ2-7
TGCGCCAGCAGTGACCCCCTAGCGGGACCTGGCTACGAGCAGTACTTC
CASSDPLAGPGYEQYF
>TRBD1|NA|TRBV7-6|TRBJ2-4
TGTGCCAGCAGCTCCGGGACAGCAGCCATTCAGTACTTC
CASSSGTAAIQYF
>TRBD1|NA|TRBV11-3|TRBJ1-1
TGTGCCAGCAGCTTGAGTTTGAGACAGGGTATCGGAACTTTCTTT
CASSLSLRQGIGTFF
>TRBD1|NA|TRBV20-1|TRBJ1-1
TGCAGCCCTCAGGGGGTCAGTGAAGCTTTCTTT
CSPQGVSEAFF
>NA|NA|TRBV28|TRBJ1-1
TGTGCCAGCGGATACAGGGCCCCGGGGACTGAAGCTTTCTTT
CASGYRAPGTEAFF
>NA|NA|TRBV7-2|TRBJ2-7
TGTGCCAGCAGCTTAGTAGGGCTAGCTCCGAGGGAGCAGTACTTC
CASSLVGLAPREQYF
>NA|once|TRBV6-5|TRBJ2-1
TGTGCCAGCAGCGGGAGTTTCAATGAGCAGTTCTTC
CASSGSFNEQFF
>NA|few|TRBV28|TRBJ1-5
TGTGCCAGCAGTCGCCGTGGGGGACTTAGCAATCAGCCCCAGCATTTT
CASSRRGGLSNQPQHF
>TRBD2|NA|TRBV9|TRBJ2-5
TGTGCCAGCAGCGTAGATGTGACTAGCGGGAGCGTGGGGGCAGAGACCCAGTACTTC
CASSVDVTSGSVGAETQYF
>TRBD1|NA|TRBV30|TRBJ2-2
TGTGCCTGGAGTGCTGGACGACAGGGAAGCGGGGAGCTGTTTTTT
CAWSAGRQGSGELFF
>NA|NA|TRBV11-2|TRBJ1-2
TGTGCCAGCAGCTCAGAGGGATATGGCTACACCTTC
CASSSEGYGYTF
>NA|NA|TRBV19|TRBJ1-5
TGTGCCACCATCGATGGGTCCTTTAAAAGCAATCAGCCCCAGCATTTT
CATIDGSFKSNQPQHF
>NA|NA|TRBV28|TRBJ2-7
TGTGCCAGCGGACCCGGGGCAGGGGATTTCTACGAGCAGTACTTC
CASGPGAGDFYEQYF